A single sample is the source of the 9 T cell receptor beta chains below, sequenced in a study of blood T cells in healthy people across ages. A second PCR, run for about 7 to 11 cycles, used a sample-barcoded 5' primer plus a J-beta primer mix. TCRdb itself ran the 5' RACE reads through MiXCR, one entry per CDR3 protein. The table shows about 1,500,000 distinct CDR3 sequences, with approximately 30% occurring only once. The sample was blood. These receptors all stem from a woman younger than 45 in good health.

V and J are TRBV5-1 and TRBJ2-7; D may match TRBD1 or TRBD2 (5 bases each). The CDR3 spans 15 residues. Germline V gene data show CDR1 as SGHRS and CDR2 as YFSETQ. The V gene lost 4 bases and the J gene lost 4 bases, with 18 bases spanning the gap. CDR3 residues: CASSRSAGRLYEQYF. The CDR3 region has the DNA TGCGCCAGCAGCCGGTCGGCAGGGAGACTTTACGAGCAGTACTTC.

In DNA form, the CDR3 reads TGCAGCGTTATGACAGGAGGGACAGATACGCAGTATTTT. Its protein product is CSVMTGGTDTQYF. The rearrangement uses TRBV29-1 and TRBJ2-3; D may match TRBD1 or TRBD2 (6 bases each). This CDR3 has 13 amino acids. The ends were cut back, 5 bases at V and 3 bases at J, with 12 bases in the middle. Germline CDR1 and CDR2: SQVTM and ANQGSEA.

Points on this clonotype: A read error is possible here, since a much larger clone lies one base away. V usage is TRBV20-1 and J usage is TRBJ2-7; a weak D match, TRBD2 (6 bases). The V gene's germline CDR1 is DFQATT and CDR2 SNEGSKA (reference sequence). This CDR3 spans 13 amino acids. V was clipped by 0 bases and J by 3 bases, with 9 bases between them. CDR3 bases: TGCAGTGCTAGAGATGCGGGGAACTACGAGCAGTACTTC. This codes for CSARDAGNYEQYF.

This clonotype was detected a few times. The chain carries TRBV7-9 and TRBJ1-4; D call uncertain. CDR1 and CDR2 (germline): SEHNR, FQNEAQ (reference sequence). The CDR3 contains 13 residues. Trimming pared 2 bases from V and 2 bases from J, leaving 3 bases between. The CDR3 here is CASSLLTNEKLFF. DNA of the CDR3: TGTGCCAGCAGCTTACTCACTAATGAAAAACTGTTTTTT.

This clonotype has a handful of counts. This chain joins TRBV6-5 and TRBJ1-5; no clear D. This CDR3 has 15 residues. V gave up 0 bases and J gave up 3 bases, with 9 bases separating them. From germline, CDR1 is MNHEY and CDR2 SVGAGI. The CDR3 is CASSYSYTVNQPQHF. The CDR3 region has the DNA TGTGCCAGCAGTTACTCGTACACCGTCAATCAGCCCCAGCATTTT.

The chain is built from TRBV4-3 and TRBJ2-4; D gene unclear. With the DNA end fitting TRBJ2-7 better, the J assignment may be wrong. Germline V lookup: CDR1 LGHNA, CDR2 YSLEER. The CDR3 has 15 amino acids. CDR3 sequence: CASSQSYQSDYEQYF. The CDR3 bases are TGCGCCAGCAGCCAATCATACCAATCGGACTACGAGCAGTACTTC.

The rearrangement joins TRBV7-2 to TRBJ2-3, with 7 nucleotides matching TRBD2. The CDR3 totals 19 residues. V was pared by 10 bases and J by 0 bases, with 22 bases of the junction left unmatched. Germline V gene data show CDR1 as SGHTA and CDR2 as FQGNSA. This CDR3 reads CTTKFLGLGELSSTDTQYF. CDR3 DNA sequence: TGTACCACCAAGTTTCTAGGACTAGGCGAACTTTCTAGCACAGATACGCAGTATTTT.

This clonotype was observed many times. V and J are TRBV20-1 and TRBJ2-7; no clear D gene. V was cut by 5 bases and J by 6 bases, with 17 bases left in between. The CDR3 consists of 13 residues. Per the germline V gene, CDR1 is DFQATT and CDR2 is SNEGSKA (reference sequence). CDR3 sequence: CSAAGSSWGEQYF. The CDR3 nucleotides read TGCAGTGCTGCCGGATCCTCCTGGGGCGAGCAGTACTTC.

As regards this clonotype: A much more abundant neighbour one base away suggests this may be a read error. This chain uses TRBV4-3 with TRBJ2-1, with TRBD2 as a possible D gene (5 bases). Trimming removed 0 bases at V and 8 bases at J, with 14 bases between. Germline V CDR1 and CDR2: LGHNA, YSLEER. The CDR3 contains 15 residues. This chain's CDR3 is CASSQEYGKAHEQFF. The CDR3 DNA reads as TGCGCCAGCAGCCAAGAATACGGGAAGGCGCATGAGCAGTTCTTC.